The next 27 T cell receptor beta chains were all read from a single sample in a study of Graves' ophthalmopathy and Graves' hyperthyroidism. The TCR beta CDR3 regions underwent amplification from RNA transcripts. Second-round multiplex PCR came after a first-round RT-PCR that employed HTBI primers. One entry per CDR3 protein, called by TCRdb with MiXCR from the multiplex PCR reads. The sample lists over 450,000 distinct CDR3 sequences, around 14% occurring once. The specimen was blood. The receptor source for this set is a woman younger than 45 with Graves' ophthalmopathy.

Regarding this clonotype: Given the absence of the conserved phenylalanine or tryptophan at the CDR3 end, a read error is likely. The rearrangement uses TRBV28 and TRBJ2-7; perhaps D is TRBD1 or TRBD2 (5 bases each). CDR1 is MDHEN, CDR2 SYDVKM, per germline. Trimming removed 2 bases from V and 0 bases from J, with 14 bases in between. This CDR3 is built from 16 residues. For the CDR3, the DNA is TGTGCCAGCAGTTTAAGTGCCCTCGGGGCCTCCTACGAGCAGTACTTG. This gives the protein CASSLSALGASYEQYL.

This clonotype appeared many times. The genes are TRBV7-2 and TRBJ2-7, with D possibly TRBD1 on 5 matching bases. The V gene's germline CDR1 is SGHTA and CDR2 FQGNSA. Trimming cost V 3 bases and J 1 base, with 10 bases left between them. CDR3 length: 14 residues. The CDR3 DNA reads as TGTGCCAGCAGCTTTTTGACAGATTCCTACGAGCAGTACTTC. Protein: CASSFLTDSYEQYF.

This clonotype was detected ten times or more. The chain is built from TRBV7-2 and TRBJ1-2; tentatively, D is TRBD1 (6 bases). Germline V gene lookup returns CDR1 SGHTA and CDR2 FQGNSA. The CDR3 consists of 15 residues. V lost 0 bases, J lost 4 bases, and 12 bases lay in between. CDR3 sequence (DNA): TGTGCCAGCAGCTTAGCCGCAGGGGAAGGCTATGGCTACACCTTC. Protein sequence: CASSLAAGEGYGYTF.

In this sample, this clonotype turned up many times. V and J are TRBV20-1 and TRBJ1-1; 10 positions agree with TRBD1. Germline CDR1 and CDR2: DFQATT and SNEGSKA (reference sequence). With V trimmed by 6 bases and J by 1 base, 5 bases remained unmatched. CDR3 size: 14 residues. The CDR3 DNA sequence: TGCAGTGCCTGGACAGGGGGTACGAACACTGAAGCTTTCTTT. Translation gives CSAWTGGTNTEAFF.

Ten or more counts support this clonotype. The CDR3 spells CASSPTVANYGYTF. The CDR3 nucleotides read TGTGCCAGCAGTCCGACCGTTGCTAACTATGGCTACACCTTC. This chain uses TRBV7-8 with TRBJ1-2, with D unresolved. The CDR3 has 14 residues. The V end lost 6 bases, the J end lost 0 bases, and 11 bases lay between the germline ends. Germline V lookup: CDR1 SGHVS, CDR2 FQNEAQ.

This clonotype was detected only a few times. This chain connects TRBV11-2 to TRBJ1-1; D possibly corresponds to TRBD1 (5 bases). This CDR3 has 15 amino acids. CDR1 is SGHAT, CDR2 FQNNGV, per germline. V was cut by 0 bases and J by 3 bases, with 11 bases left in between. CDR3 coding DNA: TGTGCCAGCAGCTTAGACCGGGACGGTCACACTGAAGCTTTCTTT. Its protein product is CASSLDRDGHTEAFF.

This clonotype has a count of ten or more. The V gene is TRBV5-1, the J gene TRBJ1-1; 7 bases fit TRBD1. The V gene's germline CDR1 is SGHRS and CDR2 YFSETQ. The trim removed 2 bases at V and 4 bases at J, leaving 17 bases unmatched. The CDR3 covers 18 residues. CDR3 sequence: CASSLGGRITPRLTEAFF. As DNA, the CDR3 is TGCGCCAGCAGCTTAGGGGGCAGGATCACTCCGAGGCTCACTGAAGCTTTCTTT.

This clonotype was seen repeatedly, ten times or more. The chain links TRBV7-2 to TRBJ2-2; possibly TRBD1 for D (5 bases). The CDR3 covers 15 residues. CDR1 is SGHTA, CDR2 FQGNSA, per germline. V lost 3 bases and J lost 9, with 17 bases in between. As DNA, the CDR3 is TGTGCCAGCAGCTTGCCCTTCAGGGATTTCCGGGAGCTGTTTTTT. Translating it yields CASSLPFRDFRELFF.

At least ten counts were recorded for this clonotype. The chain carries TRBV28 and TRBJ1-1; maybe TRBD1 (6 bases). The CDR3 loop spans 15 amino acids. Germline CDR1 MDHEN, CDR2 SYDVKM. V lost 2 bases and J lost 7, with 17 bases in between. CDR3 amino acids: CASSLPTTGDNEAFF. The DNA of the CDR3 is TGTGCCAGCAGTTTACCCACCACGGGGGACAATGAAGCTTTCTTT.

This clonotype occurred many times. V is TRBV11-2 and J is TRBJ2-7; TRBD2 aligns across 13 bases. This CDR3 has 16 amino acids. J was trimmed by 3 bases and V by 3 bases; bases with no gene match: 5. Germline assignment: CDR1 SGHAT and CDR2 FQNNGV. The CDR3 DNA sequence: TGTGCCAGCAGCTTCCGGACTAGCGGGGGCTACTACGAGCAGTACTTC. Amino acids: CASSFRTSGGYYEQYF.

The table lists this clonotype with many counts. CDR3 coding DNA: TGTGCCAGCAGTTACTCGTTGACAGGTGGGGCCAATTCACCCCTCCACTTT. It specifies CASSYSLTGGANSPLHF. V is TRBV6-5 and J is TRBJ1-6, with a possible D match to TRBD1 (6 bases). This CDR3 is 17 amino acids long. Germline values: CDR1 MNHEY, CDR2 SVGAGI. V was shortened by 0 bases and J by 7 bases, with 16 bases between the two germline ends.

The V and J genes are TRBV5-1 and TRBJ1-1, with D perhaps TRBD1 (6 bases). Germline CDR1 is SGHRS and CDR2 is YFSETQ. With 4 bases removed from V and 1 base from J, the gap between germline ends came to 20 bases. CDR3 length: 17 residues. DNA for the CDR3: TGCGCCAGCAGCCCCCGGGGGGGCGTCAGTTCGAACACTGAAGCTTTCTTT. This sequence encodes CASSPRGGVSSNTEAFF.

In this sample, this clonotype turned up a few times. The chain recombines TRBV20-1 with TRBJ2-4; tentative D call: TRBD2 (6 bases). V was clipped by 6 bases and J by 1 base, with 13 bases between them. The CDR3 has 14 residues. Germline V CDR1 and CDR2: DFQATT, SNEGSKA (reference sequence). Here the CDR3 DNA reads TGCAGTGCAGGAGGGGAAATCGCCAAAAACATTCAGTACTTC. This gives the protein CSAGGEIAKNIQYF.

The rearrangement joins TRBV13 to TRBJ2-7; 10 nucleotides match TRBD1. The V and J ends lost 4 bases and 2 bases, in that order; junction bases with no gene match: 5. The germline V gene encodes CDR1 PRHDT and CDR2 FYEKMQ (reference sequence). The CDR3 spans 15 residues. The CDR3 DNA reads as TGTGCCAGCAGCTCGCGGACAGGGGGAACCTACGAGCAGTACTTC. This encodes CASSSRTGGTYEQYF.

The table lists this clonotype with many counts. The chain uses TRBV10-3 and TRBJ1-1, with 9 bases identical to TRBD1. The germline V gene encodes CDR1 ENHRY and CDR2 SYGVKD. The CDR3 consists of 13 residues. V shed 6 bases, J shed 6 bases, and the junction held 5 bases outside the gene matches. CDR3 loop: CAIRTRDRAEAFF. The CDR3 bases are TGTGCCATCAGAACCCGGGACAGGGCTGAAGCTTTCTTT.

This clonotype has at least ten counts. The chain employs TRBV7-9 and TRBJ2-2, with TRBD2 matching 8 bases. The V and J ends lost 5 bases and 3 bases, in that order; junction bases with no gene match: 8. This CDR3 comprises 16 residues. Germline CDR1 and CDR2: SEHNR and FQNEAQ (reference sequence). CDR3 loop: CASSKDGLADTGELFF. The CDR3 bases are TGTGCCAGCAGCAAAGACGGACTAGCAGACACCGGGGAGCTGTTTTTT.

This clonotype was seen more than once but under ten times. V is TRBV7-9 and J is TRBJ2-7, with 8 bases aligning to TRBD1. Per the germline V gene, CDR1 is SEHNR and CDR2 is FQNEAQ (reference sequence). V was clipped by 3 bases and J by 4 bases; unmatched bases: 5. This CDR3 comprises 14 residues. The CDR3 is CASSLTGVIYEQYF. Here the CDR3 DNA reads TGTGCCAGCAGCTTGACAGGGGTTATTTACGAGCAGTACTTC.

This clonotype was counted ten times or more. V gene TRBV25-1 combines with J gene TRBJ2-7; 8 bases fit TRBD2. The CDR3 sequence is 15 residues long. The V segment lost 6 bases and the J segment 5 bases; nucleotides outside the gene matches: 12. Looked up from germline, CDR1 is MGHDK and CDR2 is SYGVNS. The CDR3 here is CASRETGTRLHEQYF. The CDR3 DNA reads TGTGCCAGCAGAGAAACCGGGACTAGGCTCCACGAGCAGTACTTC.

This clonotype was observed many times. This rearrangement joins TRBV6-2 or TRBV6-3 to TRBJ2-7; no firm D call. There are 12 residues in the CDR3. V lost 0 bases to trimming and J lost 2 bases, with 2 bases between them. The germline V gene has CDR1 MNHEY and CDR2 SVGEGT. The CDR3 spells CASSYSPYEQYF. As DNA, the CDR3 is TGTGCCAGCAGTTACTCCCCCTACGAGCAGTACTTC.

This clonotype was seen at least ten times. V and J are TRBV28 and TRBJ1-3; a possible D gene is TRBD1 (6 bases). Germline CDR1 and CDR2: MDHEN and SYDVKM. The CDR3 covers 20 residues. Trimming cost V 3 bases and J 0 bases, with 24 bases left between them. The CDR3 here is CASSFIPQGPFFSSGNTIYF. The CDR3 DNA sequence: TGTGCCAGCAGTTTCATCCCCCAGGGGCCCTTTTTCAGCTCTGGAAACACCATATATTTT.

This clonotype has ten or more counts. V usage is TRBV28 and J usage is TRBJ1-2; D gene ambiguous. The CDR3 covers 11 residues. Germline lookup yields CDR1 MDHEN and CDR2 SYDVKM. V lost 3 bases to trimming and J lost 6 bases, with 5 bases between them. Written as DNA, the CDR3 is TGTGCCAGCAGTTTGTGGGATGGCTACACCTTC. This translates into CASSLWDGYTF.

This clonotype was picked up many times. This chain connects TRBV9 to TRBJ2-5; 12 positions match TRBD2. CDR3 length: 16 amino acids. The junction had 9 bases not matched to a gene; V was cut back by 4 bases and J by 5 bases. The germline gives CDR1 SGDLS, CDR2 YYNGEE. The CDR3 coding sequence is TGTGCCAGCAGCCCCGGGGGACTAGCGGGTAGGGAGACCCAGTACTTC. It encodes CASSPGGLAGRETQYF.

This clonotype was observed at least ten times. The rearrangement joins TRBV5-4 to TRBJ1-1; a possible D gene is TRBD1 (6 bases). The CDR3 runs 12 residues. Germline V gene data show CDR1 as SGHNT and CDR2 as YYREEE (reference sequence). The ends were cut back, 9 bases at V and 4 bases at J, with 13 bases in the middle. The CDR3 loop is CATPGAGTEAFF. CDR3 coding DNA: TGTGCCACACCGGGGGCCGGCACTGAAGCTTTCTTT. Full variable domain (rest looked up from reference TRBV5-4 and TRBJ1-1): ETGVTQSPTHLIKTRGQQVTLRCSSQSGHNTVSWYQQALGQGPQFIFQYYREEENGRGNFPPRFSGLQFPNYSSELNVNALELDDSALYLCATPGAGTEAFFGQGTRLTVV.

The chain joins TRBV29-1 to TRBJ2-2, with 8 nucleotides matching TRBD1. Trimming cost V 6 bases and J 6 bases; bases outside gene matches: 24. In germline, CDR1 is SQVTM, CDR2 ANQGSEA. The CDR3 has 19 residues. The CDR3 is CSVPNPIRGPATMPGELFF. The DNA for the CDR3 is TGCAGCGTCCCAAACCCCATCAGGGGGCCGGCGACAATGCCCGGGGAGCTGTTTTTT.

The chain carries TRBV29-1 and TRBJ1-2; D may be TRBD1 (5 bases). CDR3 length equals 12 residues. The V end was cut by 7 bases, the J end by 5 bases, with 14 bases between. The germline gives CDR1 SQVTM, CDR2 ANQGSEA. For the CDR3, the DNA is TGCAGCGGAAACCAAGGGGCTTATGGCTACACCTTC. Its protein is CSGNQGAYGYTF.

This clonotype appeared many times. The chain links TRBV12-3 or TRBV12-4 to TRBJ2-7, with D perhaps matching TRBD1 (6 bases). CDR3 size: 13 residues. Trimming removed 6 bases from V and 0 bases from J, with 9 bases in between. The CDR3 bases are TGTGCCAGCAGATCGGGACACTCCTACGAGCAGTACTTC. Translation gives CASRSGHSYEQYF.

This clonotype has a count of ten or more. This sequence may be a read error, since a much larger clone differs from it by one base. The chain is built from TRBV12-3 or TRBV12-4 and TRBJ2-2; the D gene is possibly TRBD2 (5 bases). The CDR3 consists of 14 residues. Written as DNA, the CDR3 is TGTGTCAGCAGCGCCGGGGCGAACACCGGGGAGCTGTTTTTT. This gives the protein CVSSAGANTGELFF.